A single sample gave rise to the 32 T cell receptor beta chains below, sequenced in a study of shared clonotypes between healthy human individuals. Clones were read by immunoSEQ multiplex PCR, and TCRdb kept only the in-frame ones, dropping some. The sample has 2 million to 3 million clones, about 92% seen once. Sequencing was done on a sample of naive CD4+ T cells sorted from blood. The subset denotes: CD45RA+ positively selected. These receptors were collected from a man aged 18 to 30 in good health.

The chain combines TRBV7-3 with TRBJ2-2; D possibly uses TRBD1 or TRBD2 (6 bases each). Trimming took 1 base from V and 8 from J, leaving 17 bases between them. The germline V gene has CDR1 SGHTA and CDR2 FQGTGA. The CDR3 runs 16 residues. Here the CDR3 reads CASSLKSRGRGGELFF. In DNA form, the CDR3 reads TGTGCCAGCAGCTTAAAGTCCCGGGGGCGCGGAGGGGAGCTGTTTTTT.

The chain carries TRBV5-5 and TRBJ2-5; no clear D. V was pared by 0 bases and J by 1 base, with 4 bases between. The CDR3 spans 13 residues. Germline assignment: CDR1 SGHKS and CDR2 YYEKEE (reference sequence). The CDR3 DNA follows: TGTGCCAGCAGCTTGGGTAGCCAAGAGACCCAGTACTTC. Translating it yields CASSLGSQETQYF.

In regard to this clone: The sample contains more than one DNA sequence encoding this CDR3. The V gene is TRBV11-3, the J gene TRBJ2-5; no clear D. Germline CDR1 and CDR2: SGHNT and YENEEA. The V end lost 1 base, the J end lost 0 bases, and 9 bases lay between the germline ends. The length of the CDR3 is 15 residues. Here the CDR3 reads CASSLGREYQETQYF. CDR3 DNA sequence: TGTGCCAGCAGCTTAGGAAGAGAGTACCAAGAGACCCAGTACTTC.

A remark on this clone: Other DNA sequences within the sample encode an identical CDR3. This chain joins TRBV7-2 and TRBJ1-5; D is possibly TRBD1 (6 bases). In germline, CDR1 is SGHTA, CDR2 FQGNSA. V was shortened by 0 bases and J by 1 base, with 10 bases between the two germline ends. The CDR3 length is 16 residues. This CDR3 is CASSLAGGFSNQPQHF. DNA for the CDR3: TGTGCCAGCAGCTTAGCGGGGGGCTTCAGCAATCAGCCCCAGCATTTT.

This chain links TRBV28 with TRBJ2-5, with 8 nucleotides matching TRBD2. The CDR3 extends over 14 amino acids. Germline V gene sequence: CDR1 MDHEN, CDR2 SYDVKM. V dropped 7 bases and J dropped 5; count of bases not matched to a gene: 9. In DNA form, the CDR3 reads TGTGCCAGCATCCGGGGGGGGTCGGGGGAGACCCAGTACTTC. This sequence encodes CASIRGGSGETQYF.

The chain has TRBV20-1 and TRBJ1-1, with D unresolved. The CDR3 runs to 11 residues. Germline V gives CDR1 DFQATT, CDR2 SNEGSKA (reference sequence). The V end was cut by 1 base, the J end by 6 bases, with 6 bases between. As DNA, the CDR3 is TGCAGTGCTAGAGCGGATGCTGAAGCTTTCTTT. Its protein is CSARADAEAFF.

As concerns this clone: The same CDR3 is also encoded by other DNA sequences in this sample. V is TRBV5-1 and J is TRBJ2-5, with TRBD2 matching 7 bases. The CDR3 runs to 15 residues. The germline V gene encodes CDR1 SGHRS and CDR2 YFSETQ. J was trimmed by 2 bases and V by 0 bases; bases with no gene match: 4. In nucleotides, the CDR3 is TGCGCCAGCAGCTTGGGAGGCGGGGGACAAGAGACCCAGTACTTC. Its translation: CASSLGGGGQETQYF.

The chain couples TRBV9 to TRBJ1-2, with D unclear. The CDR3 totals 15 residues. V lost 7 bases, J lost 0 bases, and 16 bases lay in between. From germline, CDR1 is SGDLS and CDR2 YYNGEE. This chain's CDR3 is CASSKDPTPNYGYTF. The CDR3 coding sequence is TGTGCCAGCTCTAAAGACCCTACTCCTAACTATGGCTACACCTTC.

The chain is built from TRBV19 and TRBJ1-5; TRBD1 is a possible D gene (5 bases). This CDR3 spans 19 amino acids. CDR1 is LNHDA, CDR2 SQIVND, per germline (reference sequence). V lost 4 bases and J 0 bases, leaving 22 bases between the germline ends. In nucleotides, the CDR3 is TGTGCCAGTAGTAACCCCACGGGGCAGAAAACTTCTAGCAATCAGCCCCAGCATTTT. Translation gives CASSNPTGQKTSSNQPQHF. Full variable domain (missing parts from reference TRBV19 and TRBJ1-5): DGGITQSPKYLFRKEGQNVTLSCEQNLNHDAMYWYRQDPGQGLRLIYYSQIVNDFQKGDIAEGYSVSREKKESFPLTVTSAQKNPTAFYLCASSNPTGQKTSSNQPQHFGDGTRLSIL.

V usage is TRBV11-2 and J usage is TRBJ1-5; 7 bases fit TRBD1. Germline assignment: CDR1 SGHAT and CDR2 FQNNGV. The V segment lost 5 bases and the J segment 3 bases; nucleotides outside the gene matches: 4. The CDR3 runs to 14 residues. CDR3 loop: CASSRDSPNQPQHF. The CDR3 DNA follows: TGTGCCAGCAGCCGGGACAGCCCCAATCAGCCCCAGCATTTT.

This clone showed up just once. The chain uses TRBV12-5 and TRBJ2-3, with 12 nucleotides matching TRBD2. The V and J ends lost 1 base and 6 bases, in that order; junction bases with no gene match: 8. This CDR3 contains 17 residues. Germline CDR1 reads LGHNT; CDR2 reads FRNRAP. CDR3 bases: TGTGCTAGTGGTTTGGCCCTGACTAGCGGGAGAGTGGATACGCAGTATTTT. Translated: CASGLALTSGRVDTQYF.

This chain connects TRBV10-2 to TRBJ1-5; D gene unclear. The CDR3 length is 13 residues. V was cut by 4 bases and J by 2 bases, with 6 bases left in between. In germline, CDR1 is WSHSY, CDR2 SAAADI. CDR3 protein: CASSVSGNQPQHF. The CDR3 nucleotides read TGCGCCAGCAGTGTTTCGGGCAATCAGCCCCAGCATTTT.

The V and J genes are TRBV5-1 and TRBJ1-2; perhaps TRBD1 as D (6 bases). CDR1 is SGHRS, CDR2 YFSETQ, per germline. The CDR3 sequence is 14 residues long. V lost 1 base, J lost 3 bases, and 10 bases lay in between. For the CDR3, the DNA is TGCGCCAGCAGCTTGAACCCAGGGGACTATGGCTACACCTTC. Protein sequence: CASSLNPGDYGYTF.

The chain couples TRBV6-5 to TRBJ1-6; D perhaps matches TRBD1 (6 bases). V was cut by 7 bases and J by 10 bases, with 14 bases left in between. The CDR3 is 13 residues long. In germline, CDR1 is MNHEY, CDR2 SVGAGI. The CDR3 DNA follows: TGTGCCAGCACCCGGGGGGCAGAATCACCCCTCCACTTT. Protein: CASTRGAESPLHF.

This chain joins TRBV11-2 and TRBJ2-3; TRBD2 aligns across 10 bases. Trimming removed 5 bases from V and 7 bases from J; junction bases left unmatched: 6. In germline, CDR1 is SGHAT, CDR2 FQNNGV. The CDR3 consists of 14 residues. The CDR3 sequence is CASSPAGGPYTQYF. The CDR3 DNA reads TGTGCCAGCAGCCCAGCGGGGGGGCCTTATACGCAGTATTTT.

For this clone: Mismatch with germline at one junction end may stem from a read error. The rearrangement links TRBV7-7 to TRBJ2-1, with TRBD2 matching 14 bases. This CDR3 is 16 amino acids long. Germline loops: CDR1 SSHAT, CDR2 FNYEAQ (reference sequence). The CDR3 bases are TGTGCTAGCAGCCAAGGACTAGCGGGGGGAGGCCATGAGCAGTTCTTC. Protein product: CASSQGLAGGGHEQFF. The full variable domain, with the rest looked up from reference TRBV7-7 and TRBJ2-1, is GAGVSQSPRYKVTKRGQDVTLRCDPISSHATLYWYQQALGQGPEFLTYFNYEAQPDKSGLPSDRFSAERPEGSISTLTIQRTEQRDSAMYRCASSQGLAGGGHEQFFGPGTRLTVL.

DNA of the CDR3: TGCAGCGCGACAGGGGGCCGAAACACTGAAGCTTTCTTT. It translates to CSATGGRNTEAFF. The J gene is TRBJ1-1, the V gene TRBV29-1, with TRBD1 matching over 10 bases. CDR1 and CDR2 from the germline V gene are SQVTM and ANQGSEA. J lost 2 bases, V lost 7 bases, and 4 bases had no gene match. The CDR3 extends over 13 amino acids.

The V gene is TRBV28, the J gene TRBJ1-1; perhaps TRBD1 as D (6 bases). Trimming removed 7 bases from V and 4 bases from J, with 16 bases in between. This CDR3 has 14 amino acids. Germline values: CDR1 MDHEN, CDR2 SYDVKM. The CDR3 protein is CASILRGEGTEAFF. CDR3 coding DNA: TGTGCCAGCATCCTAAGGGGGGAGGGCACTGAAGCTTTCTTT.

The count of this clone is one. The chain joins TRBV7-2 to TRBJ2-3, with 11 bases identical to TRBD2. Germline V CDR1 and CDR2: SGHTA, FQGNSA. After removal of 1 base from V and 0 bases from J, the junction contained 9 bases not matched to a gene. The CDR3 has 19 amino acids. The CDR3 loop is CASSLDGGTSGPSTDTQYF. CDR3 in DNA: TGTGCCAGCAGCTTAGATGGGGGGACTAGCGGCCCTAGCACAGATACGCAGTATTTT.

The rearrangement links TRBV6-6 to TRBJ1-1; no clear D gene. V gave up 2 bases and J gave up 10 bases, with 8 bases separating them. Per the germline V gene, CDR1 is MNHNY and CDR2 is SVGAGI (reference sequence). The CDR3 has 11 residues. In DNA form, the CDR3 reads TGTGCCAGCAGTTACGACGTGGGAGCTTTCTTT. Translated, it gives CASSYDVGAFF.

The V call is TRBV2, the J call TRBJ2-7; perhaps TRBD1 as D (6 bases). The ends were cut back, 5 bases at V and 3 bases at J, with 11 bases in the middle. This CDR3 has 13 residues. Per the germline V gene, CDR1 is SNHLY and CDR2 is FYNNEI. CDR3 DNA sequence: TGTGCCAGCAGTTACCGGGACAACTACGAGCAGTACTTC. Its translation is CASSYRDNYEQYF.

The chain combines TRBV11-2 with TRBJ2-5, with TRBD2 matching 7 bases. V dropped 0 bases and J dropped 6; count of bases not matched to a gene: 4. Germline V lookup: CDR1 SGHAT, CDR2 FQNNGV. The CDR3 loop spans 14 amino acids. The CDR3 DNA follows: TGTGCCAGCAGCTTAGAGGCCGGGGGGAAGACCCAGTACTTC. It specifies CASSLEAGGKTQYF.

This rearrangement joins TRBV6-5 to TRBJ2-7; D is undetermined. The germline V gene has CDR1 MNHEY and CDR2 SVGAGI. The CDR3 extends over 13 amino acids. Trimming took 0 bases from V and 3 from J, leaving 6 bases between them. The CDR3 coding sequence is TGTGCCAGCAGTTACTCGGCCTTCTACGAGCAGTACTTC. Amino acid sequence: CASSYSAFYEQYF.

Comments on this clone: Other DNA sequences of this sample code for an identical CDR3. The V and J genes are TRBV20-1 and TRBJ2-1, with D unclear. V was clipped by 2 bases and J by 4 bases, with 0 bases between them. CDR1 is DFQATT, CDR2 SNEGSKA, per germline (reference sequence). The CDR3 loop spans 10 amino acids. The CDR3 spells CSARYNEQFF. CDR3 nucleotides: TGCAGTGCTAGATACAATGAGCAGTTCTTC.

The chain carries TRBV6-4 and TRBJ2-1; 14 bases are shared with TRBD2. CDR3 size: 17 residues. J was trimmed by 9 bases and V by 3 bases; bases with no gene match: 10. Germline V gives CDR1 MRHNA, CDR2 SNTAGT. In DNA, the CDR3 is TGTGCCAGCAGTGAAGGGACAGCCGGACTAGCGGGAGGTGAGCAGTTCTTC. It is translated as CASSEGTAGLAGGEQFF.

J is TRBJ2-1 and V is TRBV18; D gene ambiguous. CDR1 is KGHSH and CDR2 is LQKENI in the germline V gene. The length of the CDR3 is 14 residues. Trimming took 2 bases from V and 2 from J, leaving 7 bases between them. The CDR3 nucleotides read TGTGCCAGCTCACCAGTGCCGGCCTACAATGAGCAGTTCTTC. Its translation is CASSPVPAYNEQFF. Full variable domain (outside the CDR3, taken from reference TRBV18 and TRBJ2-1): NAGVMQNPRHLVRRRGQEARLRCSPMKGHSHVYWYRQLPEEGLKFMVYLQKENIIDESGMPKERFSAEFPKEGPSILRIQQVVRGDSAAYFCASSPVPAYNEQFFGPGTRLTVL.

The rearrangement links TRBV6-5 to TRBJ2-7; D gene unclear. V was trimmed by 5 bases and J by 1 base, leaving 12 bases between them. The CDR3 consists of 14 residues. CDR1 is MNHEY, CDR2 SVGAGI, per germline. CDR3 sequence reads: CASSPPGSSYEQYF. The CDR3 region has the DNA TGTGCCAGCAGTCCGCCTGGGTCTTCCTACGAGCAGTACTTC.

This clone has only one observation. The same CDR3 also results from other DNA sequences found in this sample. The chain couples TRBV28 to TRBJ2-3, with D uncertain. Germline-derived CDR1 and CDR2 are MDHEN and SYDVKM. The CDR3 sequence is 12 residues long. V lost 4 bases and J lost 3, with 5 bases in between. The CDR3 sequence: CASSYSTDTQYF. CDR3 DNA: TGTGCCAGCAGTTATTCAACAGATACGCAGTATTTT.

The genes are TRBV5-4 and TRBJ2-5, with 12 bases fitting TRBD2. Germline V CDR1 and CDR2: SGHNT, YYREEE (reference sequence). This CDR3 region has 17 residues. The V segment lost 0 bases and the J segment 5 bases; nucleotides outside the gene matches: 8. The CDR3: CASSLDPSGGAAETQYF. The CDR3 nucleotides read TGTGCCAGCAGCTTGGATCCTAGCGGGGGGGCTGCGGAGACCCAGTACTTC.

The chain joins TRBV7-3 to TRBJ1-1; D possibly corresponds to TRBD1 (6 bases). CDR3 length: 14 amino acids. Deletions cut 5 bases from V and 3 bases from J, with 13 bases between. CDR1 is SGHTA, CDR2 FQGTGA, per germline. This chain's CDR3 is CASSPYRDYTEAFF. Here the CDR3 DNA reads TGTGCCAGCAGCCCCTACAGGGACTACACTGAAGCTTTCTTT.

The chain combines TRBV10-3 with TRBJ2-7; D gene unclear. CDR1 ENHRY and CDR2 SYGVKD come from the germline V gene. Trimming cost V 8 bases and J 0 bases, with 5 bases left between them. This CDR3 contains 11 residues. Here the CDR3 reads CAIGRSYEQYF. In DNA form, the CDR3 reads TGTGCCATCGGGCGCTCCTACGAGCAGTACTTC.

The chain carries TRBV6-5 and TRBJ2-3; TRBD1 matches 7 bases. Germline lookup yields CDR1 MNHEY and CDR2 SVGAGI. The V gene end was trimmed by 4 bases and the J gene end by 0 bases; junction bases not matched to a gene: 4. The CDR3 length is 15 residues. CDR3: CASSWTGLSTDTQYF. The CDR3 nucleotides read TGTGCCAGCAGTTGGACAGGCCTAAGCACAGATACGCAGTATTTT.